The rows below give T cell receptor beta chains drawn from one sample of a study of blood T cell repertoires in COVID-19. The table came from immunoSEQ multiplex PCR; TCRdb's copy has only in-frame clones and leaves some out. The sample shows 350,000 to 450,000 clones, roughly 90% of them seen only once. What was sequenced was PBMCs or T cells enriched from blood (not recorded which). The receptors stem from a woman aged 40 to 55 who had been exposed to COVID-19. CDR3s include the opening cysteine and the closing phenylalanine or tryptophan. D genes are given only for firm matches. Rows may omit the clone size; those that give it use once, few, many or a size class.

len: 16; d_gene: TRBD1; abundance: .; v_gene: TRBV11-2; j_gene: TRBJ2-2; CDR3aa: CASSLDGTGLTGELFF; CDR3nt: TGTGCCAGCAGCTTAGATGGGACAGGGTTAACCGGGGAGCTGTTTTTT
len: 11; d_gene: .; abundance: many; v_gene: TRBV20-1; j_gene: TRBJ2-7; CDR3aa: CSARGPSEQYF; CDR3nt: TGCAGTGCTAGAGGTCCCTCCGAGCAGTACTTC
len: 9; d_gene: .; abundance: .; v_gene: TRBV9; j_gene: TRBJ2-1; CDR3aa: CATPGLRFF; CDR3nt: TGTGCCACCCCGGGACTTAGGTTCTTC
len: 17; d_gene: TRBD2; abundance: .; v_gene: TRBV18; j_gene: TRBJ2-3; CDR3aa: CASSPVLAGGATDTQYF; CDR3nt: TGTGCCAGCTCACCAGTATTAGCGGGGGGCGCCACAGATACGCAGTATTTT
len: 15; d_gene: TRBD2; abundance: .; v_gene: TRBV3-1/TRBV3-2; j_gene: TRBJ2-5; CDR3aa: CASSQGTSGQETQYF; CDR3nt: TGTGCCAGCAGCCAAGGGACTAGCGGCCAAGAGACCCAGTACTTC
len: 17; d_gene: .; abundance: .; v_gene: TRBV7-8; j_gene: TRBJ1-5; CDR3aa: CASSLAAAGEYNQPQHF; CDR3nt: TGTGCCAGCAGCTTAGCCGCGGCAGGGGAGTACAATCAGCCCCAGCATTTT
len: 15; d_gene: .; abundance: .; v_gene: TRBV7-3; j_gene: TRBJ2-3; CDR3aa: CASSFMGRDTDTQYF; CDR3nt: TGTGCCAGCAGCTTTATGGGCAGAGACACAGATACGCAGTATTTT
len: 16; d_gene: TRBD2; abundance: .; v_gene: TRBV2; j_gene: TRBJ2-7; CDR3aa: CASTFAGGGKGYEQYF; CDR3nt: TGTGCCAGCACCTTCGCCGGGGGGGGGAAAGGCTACGAGCAGTACTTC
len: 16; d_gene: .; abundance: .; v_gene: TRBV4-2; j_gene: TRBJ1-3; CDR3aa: CASSQVGGAGGNTIYF; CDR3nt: TGTGCCAGCAGCCAAGTAGGGGGGGCAGGTGGAAACACCATATATTTT
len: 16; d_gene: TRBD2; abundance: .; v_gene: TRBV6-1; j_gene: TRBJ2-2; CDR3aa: CASSAASGSNTGELFF; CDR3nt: TGTGCCAGCAGTGCTGCGAGCGGGAGCAACACCGGGGAGCTGTTTTTT
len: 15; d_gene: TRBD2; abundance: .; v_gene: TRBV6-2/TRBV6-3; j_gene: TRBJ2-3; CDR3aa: CASSLAGVGTDTQYF; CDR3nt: TGTGCCAGCAGTTTAGCGGGAGTAGGCACAGATACGCAGTATTTT
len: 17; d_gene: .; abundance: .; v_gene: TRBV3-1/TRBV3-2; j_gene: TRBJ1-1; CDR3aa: CASSRNPQAKLNTEAFF; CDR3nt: TGTGCCAGCAGCCGAAATCCACAGGCGAAATTAAACACTGAAGCTTTCTTT
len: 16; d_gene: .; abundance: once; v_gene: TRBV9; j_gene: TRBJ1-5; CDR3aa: CASSVGGGELGQPQHF; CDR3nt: TGTGCCAGCAGCGTAGGCGGGGGGGAATTGGGTCAGCCCCAGCATTTT
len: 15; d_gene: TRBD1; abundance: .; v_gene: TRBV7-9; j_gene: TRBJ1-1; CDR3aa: CASSLPQGAITEAFF; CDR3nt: TGTGCCAGCAGCTTGCCCCAGGGGGCTATCACTGAAGCTTTCTTT
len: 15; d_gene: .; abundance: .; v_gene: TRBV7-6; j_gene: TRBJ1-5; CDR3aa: CASSPVPGYNQPQHF; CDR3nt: TGTGCCAGCAGCCCCGTCCCCGGGTACAATCAGCCCCAGCATTTT
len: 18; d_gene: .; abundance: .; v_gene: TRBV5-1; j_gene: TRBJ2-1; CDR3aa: CASSLNFRGDFSYNEQFF; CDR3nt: TGCGCCAGCAGCTTAAATTTCAGGGGGGACTTCTCCTACAATGAGCAGTTCTTC
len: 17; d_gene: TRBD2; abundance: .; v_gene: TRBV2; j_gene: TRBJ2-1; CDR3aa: CASSEGTSGPSYNEQFF; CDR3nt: TGTGCCAGCAGTGAAGGGACTAGCGGCCCTTCCTACAATGAGCAGTTCTTC
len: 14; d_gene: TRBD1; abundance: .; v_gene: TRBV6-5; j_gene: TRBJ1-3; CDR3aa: CASSRTGFGNTIYF; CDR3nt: TGTGCCAGCAGTCGGACAGGGTTCGGAAACACCATATATTTT
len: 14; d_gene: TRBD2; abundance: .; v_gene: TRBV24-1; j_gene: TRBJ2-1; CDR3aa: CATRTSGRGDEQFF; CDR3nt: TGTGCCACCCGAACTAGCGGGAGAGGCGATGAGCAGTTCTTC
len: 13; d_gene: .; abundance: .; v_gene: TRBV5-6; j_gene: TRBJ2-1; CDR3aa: CASSLSGRNEQFF; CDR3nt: TGTGCCAGCAGCTTGTCAGGGAGGAATGAGCAGTTCTTC
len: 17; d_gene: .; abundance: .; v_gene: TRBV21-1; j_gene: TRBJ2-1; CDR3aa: CASSKAGYRGRDNEQFF; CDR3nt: TGTGCCAGCAGCAAAGCGGGGTACAGGGGGCGCGATAATGAGCAGTTCTTC
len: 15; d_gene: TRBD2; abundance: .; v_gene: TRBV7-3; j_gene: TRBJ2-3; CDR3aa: CASSLGTRSTDTQYF; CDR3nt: TGTGCCAGCAGCTTAGGGACTAGAAGCACAGATACGCAGTATTTT
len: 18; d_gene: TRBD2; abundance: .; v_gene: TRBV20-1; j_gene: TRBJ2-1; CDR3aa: CSASSTSSGRSIYNEQFF; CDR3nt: TGCAGTGCTAGTTCCACCTCTAGCGGGAGAAGTATCTACAATGAGCAGTTCTTC
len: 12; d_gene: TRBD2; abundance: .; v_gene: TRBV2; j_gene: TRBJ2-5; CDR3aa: CASMGLEETQYF; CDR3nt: TGTGCCAGCATGGGACTAGAAGAGACCCAGTACTTC
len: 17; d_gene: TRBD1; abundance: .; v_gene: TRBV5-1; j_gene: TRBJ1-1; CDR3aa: CASSLKGQGAVGTEAFF; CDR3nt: TGCGCCAGCAGCTTGAAGGGACAGGGGGCAGTAGGGACTGAAGCTTTCTTT
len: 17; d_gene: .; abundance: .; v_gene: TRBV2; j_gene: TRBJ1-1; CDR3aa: CASSEAVPQGKRAEAFF; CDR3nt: TGTGCCAGCAGTGAAGCGGTTCCACAGGGTAAGAGGGCTGAAGCTTTCTTT
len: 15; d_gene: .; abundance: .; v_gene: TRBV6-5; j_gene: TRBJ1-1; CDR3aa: CASSYSMAGNTEAFF; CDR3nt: TGTGCCAGCAGTTACTCGATGGCAGGGAACACTGAAGCTTTCTTT
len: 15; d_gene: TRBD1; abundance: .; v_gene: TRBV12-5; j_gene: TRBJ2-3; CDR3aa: CASGPLRMTGDTQYF; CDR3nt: TGTGCTAGTGGTCCCCTCCGGATGACAGGGGATACGCAGTATTTT
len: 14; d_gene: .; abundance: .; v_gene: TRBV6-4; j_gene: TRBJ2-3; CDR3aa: CASSDSGGTDTQYF; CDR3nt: TGTGCCAGCAGTGACTCGGGCGGGACAGATACGCAGTATTTT
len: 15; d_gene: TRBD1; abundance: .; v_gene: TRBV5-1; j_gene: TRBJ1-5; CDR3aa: CASSLEGTGGQPQHF; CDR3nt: TGCGCCAGCAGCTTGGAGGGGACAGGGGGTCAGCCCCAGCATTTT
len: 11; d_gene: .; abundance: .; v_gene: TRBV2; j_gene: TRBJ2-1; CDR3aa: CASNAGNEQFF; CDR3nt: TGTGCCAGCAACGCAGGTAATGAGCAGTTCTTC
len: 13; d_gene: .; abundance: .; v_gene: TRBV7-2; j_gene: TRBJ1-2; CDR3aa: CASSFQGGYGYTF; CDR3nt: TGTGCCAGCAGCTTTCAGGGCGGCTATGGCTACACCTTC
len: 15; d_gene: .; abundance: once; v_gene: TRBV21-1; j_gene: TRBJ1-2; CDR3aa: CASPSGGSAGYGYTF; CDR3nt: TGTGCCAGCCCCTCAGGGGGGTCCGCCGGGTATGGCTACACCTTC
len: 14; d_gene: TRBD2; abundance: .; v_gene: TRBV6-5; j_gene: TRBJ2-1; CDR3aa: CASSGGGSYNEQFF; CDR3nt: TGTGCCAGCTCCGGGGGGGGATCCTACAATGAGCAGTTCTTC
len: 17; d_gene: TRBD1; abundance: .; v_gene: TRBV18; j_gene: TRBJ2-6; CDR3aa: CASSPRDSGSGANVLTF; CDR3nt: TGTGCCAGCTCACCACGGGACAGTGGCTCTGGGGCCAACGTCCTGACTTTC
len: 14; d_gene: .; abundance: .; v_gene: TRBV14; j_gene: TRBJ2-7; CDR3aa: CASSHPYSPYEQYF; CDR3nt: TGTGCCAGCAGCCACCCCTACAGTCCCTACGAGCAGTACTTC
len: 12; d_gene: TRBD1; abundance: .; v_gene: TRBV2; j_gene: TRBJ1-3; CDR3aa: CASSRQGTTIYF; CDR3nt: TGTGCCAGCAGTAGACAGGGAACCACCATATATTTT
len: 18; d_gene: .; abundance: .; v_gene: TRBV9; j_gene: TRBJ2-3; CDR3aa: CASSVGPRQAYSTDTQYF; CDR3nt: TGTGCCAGCAGCGTAGGCCCCAGACAGGCTTACAGCACAGATACGCAGTATTTT
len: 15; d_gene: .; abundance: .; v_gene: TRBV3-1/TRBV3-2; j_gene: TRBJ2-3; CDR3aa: CASSQAVGQVDTQYF; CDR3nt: TGTGCCAGCAGCCAGGCCGTGGGGCAGGTAGATACGCAGTATTTT
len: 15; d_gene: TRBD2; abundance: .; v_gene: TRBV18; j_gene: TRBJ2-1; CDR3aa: CASSPPTSGRNEQFF; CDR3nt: TGTGCCAGCTCACCACCAACTAGCGGGAGAAATGAGCAGTTCTTC